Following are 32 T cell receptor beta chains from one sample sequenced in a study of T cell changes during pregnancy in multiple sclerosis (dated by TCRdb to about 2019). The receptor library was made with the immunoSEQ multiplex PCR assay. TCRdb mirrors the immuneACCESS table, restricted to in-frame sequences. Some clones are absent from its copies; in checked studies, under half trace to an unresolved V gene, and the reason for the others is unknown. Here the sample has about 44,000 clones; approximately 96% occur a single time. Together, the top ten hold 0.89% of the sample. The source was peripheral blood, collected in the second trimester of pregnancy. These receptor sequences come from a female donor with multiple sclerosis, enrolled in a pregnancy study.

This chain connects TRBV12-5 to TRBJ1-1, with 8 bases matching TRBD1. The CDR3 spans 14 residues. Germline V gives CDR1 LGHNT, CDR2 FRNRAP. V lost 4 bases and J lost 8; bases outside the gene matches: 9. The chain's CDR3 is CASGSLTRTGEAFF. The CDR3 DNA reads TGTGCTAGTGGTTCCCTAACCCGGACAGGGGAAGCTTTCTTT.

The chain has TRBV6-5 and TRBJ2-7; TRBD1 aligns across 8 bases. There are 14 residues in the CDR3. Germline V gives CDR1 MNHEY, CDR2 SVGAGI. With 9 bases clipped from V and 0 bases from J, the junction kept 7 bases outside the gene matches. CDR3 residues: CASRGTGVSYEQYF. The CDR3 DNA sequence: TGTGCCAGTCGGGGGACAGGAGTCTCCTACGAGCAGTACTTC.

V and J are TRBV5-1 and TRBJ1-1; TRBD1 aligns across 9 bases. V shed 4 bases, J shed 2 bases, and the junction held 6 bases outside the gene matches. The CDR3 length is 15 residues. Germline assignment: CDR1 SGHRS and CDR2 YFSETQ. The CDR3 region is CASSTTGGHNTEAFF. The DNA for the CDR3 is TGCGCCAGCAGCACCACAGGGGGCCACAACACTGAAGCTTTCTTT.

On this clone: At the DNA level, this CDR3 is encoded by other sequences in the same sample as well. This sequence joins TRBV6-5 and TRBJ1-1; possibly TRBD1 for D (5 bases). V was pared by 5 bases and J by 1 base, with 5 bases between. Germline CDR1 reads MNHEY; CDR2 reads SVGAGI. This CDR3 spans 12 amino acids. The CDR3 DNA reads TGTGCCAGCAGTACAGGGAACACTGAAGCTTTCTTT. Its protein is CASSTGNTEAFF.

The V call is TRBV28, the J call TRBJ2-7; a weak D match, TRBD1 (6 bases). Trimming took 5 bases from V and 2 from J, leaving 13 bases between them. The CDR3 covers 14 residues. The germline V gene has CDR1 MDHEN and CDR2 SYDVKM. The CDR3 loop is CASSPGTLPYEQYF. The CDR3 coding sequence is TGTGCCAGCAGTCCCGGGACATTACCCTACGAGCAGTACTTC.

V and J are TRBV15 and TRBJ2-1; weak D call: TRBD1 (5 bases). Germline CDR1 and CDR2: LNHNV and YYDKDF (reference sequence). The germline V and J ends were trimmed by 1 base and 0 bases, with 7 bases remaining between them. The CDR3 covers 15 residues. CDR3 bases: TGTGCCACCAGCAGAGGGGGCGGCTCCTACAATGAGCAGTTCTTC. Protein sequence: CATSRGGGSYNEQFF.

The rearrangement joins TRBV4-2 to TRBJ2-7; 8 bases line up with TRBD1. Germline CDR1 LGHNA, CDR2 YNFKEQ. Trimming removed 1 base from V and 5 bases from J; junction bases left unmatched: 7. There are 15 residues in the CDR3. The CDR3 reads CASSQAQGARNEQYF. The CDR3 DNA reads TGTGCCAGCAGCCAAGCTCAGGGGGCGCGAAACGAGCAGTACTTC.

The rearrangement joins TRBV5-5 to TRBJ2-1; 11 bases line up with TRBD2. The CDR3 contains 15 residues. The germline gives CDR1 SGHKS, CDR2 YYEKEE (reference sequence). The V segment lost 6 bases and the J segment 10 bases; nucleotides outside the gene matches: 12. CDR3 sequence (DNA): TGTGCCAGCACCTGGGGGTTAGCGGGAGGGTCGGAGCAGTTCTTC. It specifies CASTWGLAGGSEQFF.

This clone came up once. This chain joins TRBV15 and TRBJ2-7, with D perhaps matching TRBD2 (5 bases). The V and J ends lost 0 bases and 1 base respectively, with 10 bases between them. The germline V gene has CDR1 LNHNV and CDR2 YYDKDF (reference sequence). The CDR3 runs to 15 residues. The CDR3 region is CATSREVGVSYEQYF. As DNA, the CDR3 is TGTGCCACCAGCAGAGAAGTCGGGGTGTCCTACGAGCAGTACTTC. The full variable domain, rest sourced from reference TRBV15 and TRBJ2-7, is DAMVIQNPRYQVTQFGKPVTLSCSQTLNHNVMYWYQQKSSQAPKLLFHYYDKDFNNEADTPDNFQSRRPNTSFCFLDIRSPGLGDTAMYLCATSREVGVSYEQYFGPGTRLTVT.

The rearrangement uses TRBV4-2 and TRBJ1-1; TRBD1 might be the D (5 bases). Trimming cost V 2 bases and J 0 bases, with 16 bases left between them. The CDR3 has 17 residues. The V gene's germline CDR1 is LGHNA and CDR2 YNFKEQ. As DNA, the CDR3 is TGTGCCAGCAGCCAAAACCCAGGGTGGGCAATGAACACTGAAGCTTTCTTT. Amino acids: CASSQNPGWAMNTEAFF.

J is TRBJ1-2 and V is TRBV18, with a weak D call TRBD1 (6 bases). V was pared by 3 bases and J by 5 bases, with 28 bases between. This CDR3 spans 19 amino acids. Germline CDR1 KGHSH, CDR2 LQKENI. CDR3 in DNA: TGTGCCAGCTCACCGCGGTTGGAACAGGGTAGATCCGACCTATATGGCTACACCTTC. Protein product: CASSPRLEQGRSDLYGYTF.

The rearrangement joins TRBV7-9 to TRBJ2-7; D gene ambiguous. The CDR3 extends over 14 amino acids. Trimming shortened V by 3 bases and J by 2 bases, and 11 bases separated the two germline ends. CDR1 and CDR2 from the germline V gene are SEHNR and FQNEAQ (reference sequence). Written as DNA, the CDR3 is TGTGCCAGCAGCTTCGGCGGCAGAACCTACGAGCAGTACTTC. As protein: CASSFGGRTYEQYF.

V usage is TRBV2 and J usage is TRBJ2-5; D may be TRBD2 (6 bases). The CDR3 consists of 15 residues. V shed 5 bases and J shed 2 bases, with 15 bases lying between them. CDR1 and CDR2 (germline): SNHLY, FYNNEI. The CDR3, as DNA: TGTGCCAGCAGTCGATACACTAGCCGTCAAGAGACCCAGTACTTC. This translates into CASSRYTSRQETQYF.

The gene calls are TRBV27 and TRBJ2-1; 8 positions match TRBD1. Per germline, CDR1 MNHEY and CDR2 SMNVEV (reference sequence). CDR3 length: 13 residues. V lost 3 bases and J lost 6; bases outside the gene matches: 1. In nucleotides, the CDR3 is TGTGCCAGCAGTTTCGGACAGGGCAATGAGCAGTTCTTC. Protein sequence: CASSFGQGNEQFF.

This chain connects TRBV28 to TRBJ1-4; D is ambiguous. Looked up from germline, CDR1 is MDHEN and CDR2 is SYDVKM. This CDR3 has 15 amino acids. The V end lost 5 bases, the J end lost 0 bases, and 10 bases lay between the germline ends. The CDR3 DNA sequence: TGTGCCAGCAGTCCACTAGTTGCAACTAATGAAAAACTGTTTTTT. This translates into CASSPLVATNEKLFF.

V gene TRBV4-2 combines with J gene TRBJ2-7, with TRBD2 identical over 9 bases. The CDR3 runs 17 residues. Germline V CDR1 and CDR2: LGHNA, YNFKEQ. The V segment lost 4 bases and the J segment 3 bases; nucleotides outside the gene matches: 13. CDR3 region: CASSPSVLAGAIYEQYF. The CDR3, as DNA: TGTGCCAGCAGCCCAAGCGTATTAGCGGGAGCCATCTACGAGCAGTACTTC.

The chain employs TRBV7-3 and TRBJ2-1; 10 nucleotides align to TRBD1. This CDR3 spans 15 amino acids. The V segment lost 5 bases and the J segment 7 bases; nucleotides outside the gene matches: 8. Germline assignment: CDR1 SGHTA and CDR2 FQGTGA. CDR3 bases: TGTGCCAGCAGCGTGTCGGGGACAGGGGTTAATGAGCAGTTCTTC. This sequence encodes CASSVSGTGVNEQFF. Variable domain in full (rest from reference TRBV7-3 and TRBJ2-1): GAGVSQTPSNKVTEKGKYVELRCDPISGHTALYWYRQSLGQGPEFLIYFQGTGAADDSGLPNDRFFAVRPEGSVSTLKIQRTERGDSAVYLCASSVSGTGVNEQFFGPGTRLTVL.

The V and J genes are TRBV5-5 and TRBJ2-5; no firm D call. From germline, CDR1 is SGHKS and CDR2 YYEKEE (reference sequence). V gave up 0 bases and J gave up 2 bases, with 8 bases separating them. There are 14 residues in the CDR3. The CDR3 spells CASSLGWSQETQYF. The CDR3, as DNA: TGTGCCAGCAGCTTGGGGTGGAGTCAAGAGACCCAGTACTTC.

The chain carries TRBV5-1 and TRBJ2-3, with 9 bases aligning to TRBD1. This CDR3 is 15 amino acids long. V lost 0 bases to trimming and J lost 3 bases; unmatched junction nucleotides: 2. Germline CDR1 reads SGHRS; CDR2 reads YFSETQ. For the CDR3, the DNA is TGCGCCAGCAGCTTGGAGGGGACAGGGACAGATACGCAGTATTTT. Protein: CASSLEGTGTDTQYF.

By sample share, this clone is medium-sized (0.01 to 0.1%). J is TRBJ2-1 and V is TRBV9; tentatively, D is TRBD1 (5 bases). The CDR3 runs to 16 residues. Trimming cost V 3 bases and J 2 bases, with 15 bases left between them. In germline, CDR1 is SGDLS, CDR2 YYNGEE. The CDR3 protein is CASSGFGWGPYNEQFF. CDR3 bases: TGTGCCAGCAGCGGATTCGGGTGGGGCCCCTACAATGAGCAGTTCTTC.

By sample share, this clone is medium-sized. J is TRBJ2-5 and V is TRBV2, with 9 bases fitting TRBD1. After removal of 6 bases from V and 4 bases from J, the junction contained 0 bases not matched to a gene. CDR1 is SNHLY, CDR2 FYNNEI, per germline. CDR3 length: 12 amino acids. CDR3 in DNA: TGTGCCAGCAGGGGACAGGGAGAGACCCAGTACTTC. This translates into CASRGQGETQYF.

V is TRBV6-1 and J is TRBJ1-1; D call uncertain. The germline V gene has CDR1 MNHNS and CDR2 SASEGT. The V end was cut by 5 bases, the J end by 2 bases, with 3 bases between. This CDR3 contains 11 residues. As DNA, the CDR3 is TGTGCCAGCAGTCCAAACACTGAAGCTTTCTTT. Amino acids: CASSPNTEAFF.

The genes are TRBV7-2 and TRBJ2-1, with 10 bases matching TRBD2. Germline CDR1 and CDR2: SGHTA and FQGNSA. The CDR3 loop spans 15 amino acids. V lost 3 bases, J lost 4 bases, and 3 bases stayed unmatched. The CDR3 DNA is TGTGCCAGCAGCTTGGCTAGCGGGGGATACAATGAGCAGTTCTTC. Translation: CASSLASGGYNEQFF.

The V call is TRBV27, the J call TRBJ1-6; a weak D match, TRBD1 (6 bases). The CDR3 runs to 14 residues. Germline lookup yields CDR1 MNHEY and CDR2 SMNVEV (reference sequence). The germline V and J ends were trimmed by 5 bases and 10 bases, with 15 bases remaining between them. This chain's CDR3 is CASSENRVYSPLHF. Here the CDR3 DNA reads TGTGCCAGCAGTGAAAACAGGGTTTACTCACCCCTCCACTTT.

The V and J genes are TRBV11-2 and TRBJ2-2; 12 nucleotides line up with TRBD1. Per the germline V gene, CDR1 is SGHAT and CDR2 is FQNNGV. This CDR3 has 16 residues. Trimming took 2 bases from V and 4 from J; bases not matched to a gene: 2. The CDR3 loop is CASSLRDRGPTGELFF. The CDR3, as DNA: TGTGCCAGCAGCTTAAGGGACAGGGGGCCCACCGGGGAGCTGTTTTTT.

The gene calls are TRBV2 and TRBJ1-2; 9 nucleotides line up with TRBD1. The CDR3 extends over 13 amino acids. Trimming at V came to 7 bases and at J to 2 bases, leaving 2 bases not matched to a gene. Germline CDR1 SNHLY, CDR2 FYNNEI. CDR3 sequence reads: CASTGTGNYGYTF. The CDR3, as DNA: TGTGCCAGCACCGGGACAGGGAACTATGGCTACACCTTC.

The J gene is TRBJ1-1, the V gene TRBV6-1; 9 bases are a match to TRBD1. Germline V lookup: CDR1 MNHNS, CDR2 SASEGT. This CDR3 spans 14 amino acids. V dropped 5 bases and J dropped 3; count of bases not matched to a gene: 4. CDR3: CASSRQGGDTEAFF. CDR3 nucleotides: TGTGCCAGCAGTCGACAGGGGGGAGACACTGAAGCTTTCTTT.

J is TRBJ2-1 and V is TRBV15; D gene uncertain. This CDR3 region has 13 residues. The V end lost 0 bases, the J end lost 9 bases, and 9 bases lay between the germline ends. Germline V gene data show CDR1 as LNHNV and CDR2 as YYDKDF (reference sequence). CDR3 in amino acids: CATSRDLGAEQFF. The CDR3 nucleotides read TGTGCCACCAGCAGAGATCTAGGAGCTGAGCAGTTCTTC.

CDR3 sequence (DNA): TGTGCCAGCAGACGACAGGCCTCTGGAAACACCATATATTTT. It specifies CASRRQASGNTIYF. The chain carries TRBV27 and TRBJ1-3, with D perhaps TRBD1 (6 bases). The CDR3 totals 14 residues. Germline V lookup: CDR1 MNHEY, CDR2 SMNVEV (reference sequence). Trimming stripped 6 bases from V and 0 bases from J, with 9 bases between.

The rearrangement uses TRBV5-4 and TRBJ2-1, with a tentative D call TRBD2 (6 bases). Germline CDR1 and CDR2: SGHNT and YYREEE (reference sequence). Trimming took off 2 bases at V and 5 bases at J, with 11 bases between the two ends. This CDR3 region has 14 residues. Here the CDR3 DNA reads TGTGCCAGCAGCTTCCGGGGGTTGCACAATGAGCAGTTCTTC. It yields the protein CASSFRGLHNEQFF.

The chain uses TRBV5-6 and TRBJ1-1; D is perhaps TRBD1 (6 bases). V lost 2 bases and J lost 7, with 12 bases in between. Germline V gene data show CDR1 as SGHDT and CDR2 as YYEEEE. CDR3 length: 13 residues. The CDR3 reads CASSFRPDSEAFF. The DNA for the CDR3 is TGTGCCAGCAGCTTTCGACCGGACAGTGAAGCTTTCTTT.

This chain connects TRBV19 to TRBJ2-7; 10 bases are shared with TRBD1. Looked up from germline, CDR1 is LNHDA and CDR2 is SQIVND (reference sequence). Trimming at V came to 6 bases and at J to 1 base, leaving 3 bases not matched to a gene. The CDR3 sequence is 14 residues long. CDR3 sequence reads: CASRGQGDSYEQYF. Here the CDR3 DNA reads TGTGCCAGTAGAGGACAGGGGGATTCCTACGAGCAGTACTTC.